Listed below are T cell receptor beta chains from one sample, sequenced in a study of tumor-infiltrating lymphocytes in oesophageal squamous cell carcinoma. TCRdb reprocessed the PCR reads with MiXCR, giving one entry per CDR3 protein. The table records under 15,000 distinct CDR3 sequences, 51% of them present only once. Sequences were obtained from blood. The receptors were sampled from a female donor with esophageal squamous cell carcinoma. CDR3s include the opening cysteine and the closing phenylalanine or tryptophan. D genes are given only for firm matches. Clone size is not always given. Where it is, it says once, few, many or a class for expanded clones.

V: TRBV6-1; D: TRBD1; size: once; J: TRBJ1-2; DNA: TGTGCCAGCAGTGAAGACGGCTGGACAGGGAACTATGGCTACACCTTC; CDR3: CASSEDGWTGNYGYTF
V: TRBV20-1; D: TRBD2; size: few; J: TRBJ2-5; DNA: TGCAGTGCTAGGGCGGGACTAGCGACTAACAATGAGCAGTACTTC; CDR3: CSARAGLATNNEQYF
V: TRBV7-2; D: TRBD2; size: .; J: TRBJ2-1; DNA: TGTGCCAGCAGCTTAGGGGCGGGGGGTGAGCAGTTCTTC; CDR3: CASSLGAGGEQFF
V: TRBV11-2; D: .; size: once; J: TRBJ2-2; DNA: TGTGCCAGCAGCTTAATCGACGGCACCGGGGAGCTGTTTTTT; CDR3: CASSLIDGTGELFF
V: TRBV7-2; D: TRBD2; size: .; J: TRBJ2-5; DNA: TGTGCCAGCAGCTCCACAGCGGGGGGGCTCTCTGAGACCCAGTACTTC; CDR3: CASSSTAGGLSETQYF
V: TRBV7-3; D: TRBD1; size: .; J: TRBJ2-1; DNA: TGTGCCAGCAGCTCAAATACCGGGACAGTGCAGTTCTTC; CDR3: CASSSNTGTVQFF
V: TRBV7-6; D: .; size: .; J: TRBJ2-1; DNA: TGTGCCAGCAGCTTAAATGTGGCCTACGAGCAGTTCTTC; CDR3: CASSLNVAYEQFF
V: TRBV7-9; D: TRBD1; size: many; J: TRBJ2-7; DNA: TGTGCCAGCAGCCCTGGACAGGGGGTCGTCTACGAGCAGTACTTC; CDR3: CASSPGQGVVYEQYF
V: TRBV28; D: TRBD2; size: .; J: TRBJ2-3; DNA: TGTGCCAGCAGTTTCCTAGCGGGAACAGATACGCAGTATTTT; CDR3: CASSFLAGTDTQYF
V: TRBV7-2; D: .; size: .; J: TRBJ2-2; DNA: TGTGCCAGCAGCTTAGCCGGTACCGGGGAGCTGTTTTTT; CDR3: CASSLAGTGELFF
V: TRBV7-2; D: TRBD2; size: few; J: TRBJ2-3; DNA: TGTGCCAGCAGCCCCCTAGCGGGAGTGGTTGGTACGCAGTATTTT; CDR3: CASSPLAGVVGTQYF
V: TRBV6-1; D: .; size: .; J: TRBJ2-7; DNA: TGTGCCAGCAGTAGGCTAGCCTTCGGTAATGAGCAGTACTTC; CDR3: CASSRLAFGNEQYF
V: TRBV13; D: .; size: few; J: TRBJ2-7; DNA: TGTGCCAGCAGCTCCAACCACTTAAGCTCCTACGAGCAGTACTTC; CDR3: CASSSNHLSSYEQYF
V: TRBV10-3; D: TRBD1; size: many; J: TRBJ2-7; DNA: TGTGCCATAAAGACAGGGCCCGAGCAGTACTTC; CDR3: CAIKTGPEQYF
V: TRBV25-1; D: .; size: once; J: TRBJ2-5; DNA: TGTGCCAGCAGTGAATTTACGACGTGGGAGACCCAGTACTTC; CDR3: CASSEFTTWETQYF
V: TRBV11-2; D: TRBD1; size: .; J: TRBJ2-5; DNA: TGTGCCAGCAGCGTAGGACTTCGGGGACAGGGAGAGACCCAGTACTTC; CDR3: CASSVGLRGQGETQYF
V: TRBV7-6; D: .; size: .; J: TRBJ2-3; DNA: TGTGCCAGCAGCTTAGAAAGAACAGATACGCAGTATTTT; CDR3: CASSLERTDTQYF
V: TRBV7-6; D: TRBD1; size: .; J: TRBJ1-2; DNA: TGTGCCAGCAGCTTAGAAATCGGTGACAGGGGTGGTTATGGCTACACCTTC; CDR3: CASSLEIGDRGGYGYTF
V: TRBV5-5; D: TRBD1; size: many; J: TRBJ1-4; DNA: TGTGCCAGCAGCTTGTGGGACAGGTCAACTAATGAAAAACTGTTTTTT; CDR3: CASSLWDRSTNEKLFF
V: TRBV19; D: .; size: .; J: TRBJ2-3; DNA: TGTGCCAGTAGTGCAAAAAGGGATTTCACAGATACGCAGTATTTT; CDR3: CASSAKRDFTDTQYF
V: TRBV7-4; D: .; size: .; J: TRBJ2-3; DNA: TGTGCCAGCAGCTTCGGCGGGAACACAGATACGCAGTATTTT; CDR3: CASSFGGNTDTQYF
V: TRBV15; D: .; size: many; J: TRBJ2-5; DNA: TGTGCCACCAGCAGAGATTATGCAGTTCGGGAGACCCAGTACTTC; CDR3: CATSRDYAVRETQYF
V: TRBV7-2; D: .; size: once; J: TRBJ2-7; DNA: TGTGCCAGCAGCGTCCATGGGGGTTCCCAGTACTTC; CDR3: CASSVHGGSQYF
V: TRBV11-3; D: TRBD1; size: many; J: TRBJ2-3; DNA: TGTGCCAGCAGCTTACCACGGACAGGGCCAGATACGCAGTATTTT; CDR3: CASSLPRTGPDTQYF
V: TRBV28; D: TRBD2; size: .; J: TRBJ2-1; DNA: TGTGCCAGCAGCAAGAGGGCGGGAGGTGCTAATGAGCAGTTCTTC; CDR3: CASSKRAGGANEQFF
V: TRBV7-6; D: TRBD1; size: .; J: TRBJ2-1; DNA: TGTGCCAGCAGCGGGGACAGGGGGCTTGACAATGAGCAGTTCTTC; CDR3: CASSGDRGLDNEQFF
V: TRBV29-1; D: TRBD1; size: .; J: TRBJ1-2; DNA: TGCAGCGTTGCGGACAGGGGGAACTATGGCTACACCTTC; CDR3: CSVADRGNYGYTF
V: TRBV7-2; D: TRBD1; size: .; J: TRBJ2-1; DNA: TGTGCCAGCAGCTTAGCGGGGACAGATTACAATGAGCAGTTCTTC; CDR3: CASSLAGTDYNEQFF
V: TRBV10-1; D: .; size: .; J: TRBJ2-1; DNA: TGCGCCAGCAGTGATCGTAATGAGCAGTTCTTC; CDR3: CASSDRNEQFF
V: TRBV24-1; D: .; size: medium-sized; J: TRBJ2-5; DNA: TGTGCCACCAGTGAGACCGGGACCGGAGAGACCCAGTACTTC; CDR3: CATSETGTGETQYF
V: TRBV7-9; D: TRBD2; size: medium-sized; J: TRBJ2-5; DNA: TGTGCCAGCAGCGGTTCCGGGACTAGCGGTCAAGAGACCCAGTACTTC; CDR3: CASSGSGTSGQETQYF
V: TRBV28; D: .; size: few; J: TRBJ2-5; DNA: TGTGCCAGCAGTTTAGAAAGGGTCGAGACCCAGTACTTC; CDR3: CASSLERVETQYF
V: TRBV7-6; D: .; size: .; J: TRBJ1-4; DNA: TGTGCCAGCAGCTCACTCACAGGGAACCCCAATGAAAAACTGTTTTTT; CDR3: CASSSLTGNPNEKLFF
V: TRBV7-2; D: .; size: .; J: TRBJ2-5; DNA: TGTGCCAGCAGCTTAGGAGGGTTGGAGACCCAGTACTTC; CDR3: CASSLGGLETQYF
V: TRBV19; D: .; size: medium-sized; J: TRBJ2-1; DNA: TGTGCCAGTAGTATCTTGTTCAGGGGCAGGTCAATGGGTGAGCAGTTCTTC; CDR3: CASSILFRGRSMGEQFF
V: TRBV19; D: TRBD1; size: many; J: TRBJ2-1; DNA: TGTGCCAGTAGTAGATCCGACAGGGGGAAATTGGAGCAGTTCTTC; CDR3: CASSRSDRGKLEQFF
V: TRBV6-1; D: .; size: medium-sized; J: TRBJ2-5; DNA: TGTGCCAGCAGGTCTTTGGAGACCCAGTACTTC; CDR3: CASRSLETQYF
V: TRBV14; D: .; size: many; J: TRBJ2-7; DNA: TGTGCCAGCAGCCGCTTTTATGACTCGACCTACAATGAGCAGTACTTC; CDR3: CASSRFYDSTYNEQYF
V: TRBV7-9; D: .; size: large; J: TRBJ2-6; DNA: TGTGCCAGCAGCTCAGTTCCAATCTGGGGCTCTGGGGCCAACGTCCTGACTTTC; CDR3: CASSSVPIWGSGANVLTF
V: TRBV6-1; D: .; size: .; J: TRBJ2-7; DNA: TGTGCCAGCAGTGAAGCCTTAATGGGAGGCTACGAGCAGTACTTC; CDR3: CASSEALMGGYEQYF
V: TRBV11-2; D: .; size: .; J: TRBJ2-5; DNA: TGTGCCAGCAGCTTAAGCCGGGGCGACTACAATGAGCAGTACTTC; CDR3: CASSLSRGDYNEQYF
V: TRBV7-6; D: TRBD2; size: few; J: TRBJ2-3; DNA: TGTGCCAGCAGCTTAGAACCGGGACTACAGACTACGCAGTATTTT; CDR3: CASSLEPGLQTTQYF
V: TRBV11-2; D: .; size: .; J: TRBJ2-5; DNA: TGTGCCAGCAGTTCAACAGGGGGGGACGAGCCCCAGTACTTC; CDR3: CASSSTGGDEPQYF
V: TRBV11-3; D: TRBD2; size: large; J: TRBJ2-1; DNA: TGTGCCAGCAACTCGGGGGGAATGGATGAGCAGTTCTTC; CDR3: CASNSGGMDEQFF
V: TRBV7-9; D: .; size: .; J: TRBJ2-3; DNA: TGTGCCAGCAGCTTAGCGGTGCTAGCTCCCACCCGGACAGATACGCAGTATTTT; CDR3: CASSLAVLAPTRTDTQYF
V: TRBV3-1; D: .; size: few; J: TRBJ1-1; DNA: TGTGCCAGCAGCCAAGGGGTATACATGAACACTGAAGCTTTCTTT; CDR3: CASSQGVYMNTEAFF
V: TRBV7-9; D: TRBD2; size: many; J: TRBJ2-7; DNA: TGTGCCAGCAGCCCCGCACCTGCGGGGGGGCCAAGGGAGCAGTACTTC; CDR3: CASSPAPAGGPREQYF
V: TRBV7-2; D: TRBD2; size: once; J: TRBJ2-7; DNA: TGTGCCAGCAGCGTCCCGGGACTAGCGAGTGAGCAGTACTTC; CDR3: CASSVPGLASEQYF
V: TRBV18; D: TRBD1; size: many; J: TRBJ1-2; DNA: TGTGCCAGCTCACCCAGGGACAGTCCGAACTATGGCTACACCTTC; CDR3: CASSPRDSPNYGYTF
V: TRBV7-9; D: .; size: once; J: TRBJ1-1; DNA: TGTGCCAGCAGCTTGACAGGGAACACTGAAGCTTTCTTT; CDR3: CASSLTGNTEAFF